This entry is about one T cell receptor beta chain. Its antigen remains undetermined. No per-base quality is available; no much larger clone lies one base away. V was cut back by 4 bases and J by 3 bases, leaving a gap of 11 bases between them. The CDR3 spans 14 residues, from the cysteine through the phenylalanine. CDR3 DNA only is kept here, 42 bases in frame from base 1. From a lookup of the germline V gene, CDR1 and CDR2 are SGHRS and YFSETQ. The receptor library was made with 5' RACE. Sequencer: Illumina HiSeq 2500. The second PCR ran for about 6 to 11 cycles and used a J-beta primer mix along with a sample-barcoded 5' primer. A unique molecular identifier was introduced onto each TCR beta cDNA molecule by a template-switch 5' adaptor carrying 12 random nucleotides. At least 2.5 million CDR3-containing paired-end reads were obtained from each sample. First-strand cDNA synthesis was performed from all RNA using the Mint cDNA synthesis kit, with priming by a TRBC-specific oligonucleotide. After uracil-DNA glycosylase treatment, a first 18-cycle PCR used universal primers M1SS and BC2_uni_R on all cDNA. The original methods were these. Normalization of each sample was performed by random selection of 1 million high-quality reads, each carrying a distinct molecular identifier. Instead of being binned into consensus sequences, reads with shared molecular identifiers were discarded. CDR3 identification, clonotype clustering and error correction used MiTCR with a Q25 quality threshold and the strictest error-elimination algorithm. A nonparametric unseen species model using Euler transformation provided a lower-bound estimate of total TCR beta diversity. Through fastp at Q25 and MiXCR, TCRdb rebuilt clones from the public reads, retaining in-frame beta chains. Each record represents a unique CDR3 protein, reported with the most common genes and DNA among its rows. The V and J calls come from TCRdb's annotation, not from the publication. This sample gives just over 1 million distinct CDR3 sequences in total; under 45% of them show up just once. The ten most abundant clones make up approximately 19% of the sample.

This record belongs to a study of blood T cells in healthy people across ages (dated by TCRdb to between 2014 and 2017). Looking at the study overall: In model experiments, template switching captured about one uniquely barcoded TCR beta cDNA molecule for every two T cells. The study measured age-related changes in TCR beta repertoire diversity using deep sequencing normalized with unique cDNA molecular identifiers. The donors were divided into four age groups: young (average around 15 years), middle-aged (around 41), aged (under 70) and long-lived (nearly 85). To avoid experimental bias, donors of different ages were spread randomly across the sequencing lanes. For two donors (one aged 18 to 30 and one aged 80 or older), the study analyzed two additional independent replicas of 1 million unique cDNA reads from the same blood draw.

The full study reports these points: Because profiling used bulk unsorted PBMCs, naive and antigen-experienced compartments could not be compared conclusively. The long-lived group showed more naive CD4+ T cells, fewer expanded clones and increased TCR diversity than the aged group, suggesting age selection. Estimates of total diversity based on one million sequenced T cells were regarded as lower bounds and as underestimates. The percentage of naive T cells measured by flow cytometry correlated strongly with observed TCR beta diversity. Because the CMV infection status of the donors was unknown, age-related changes in expanded clonotypes may potentially have been confounded. Observed TCR beta diversity per million T cells fell roughly linearly with age, and a significant reduction was already apparent by age roughly 41.

The donors were around 39 Caucasian individuals from Russia, aged roughly 6 to 100 years, who were systemically healthy. Each donor gave about 9.7 milliliters of peripheral blood, drawn into EDTA-treated Vacutainer tubes. Ficoll-Paque density-gradient centrifugation was used to isolate PBMCs, with at least 7 million obtained per sample. Trizol reagent was used to extract total RNA from PBMCs, with at least 5.5 micrograms per sample. The percentages of naive CD45RAhigh/CD27high T cells were determined by flow cytometry on a PBMC aliquot from every donor. Sequencing was carried out using blood. Recombination connected TRBV5-1 to TRBJ1-3; TRBD1 is a weak D gene call, 5 bases matching. This clonotype was sampled from a woman in her sixties in good health. The nucleotides read TGCGCCAGCAGCCTTGGGGGTGATGGAAACACCATATATTTT. This is translated as CASSLGGDGNTIYF.